Following are 26 T cell receptor beta chains from one sample sequenced in a study of blood T cell repertoires in COVID-19. Profiled with immunoSEQ multiplex PCR; TCRdb holds only in-frame clones, not every one. The sample contains about 100,000 clones, around four fifths of which appear only once. What was sequenced was peripheral blood. These receptors were taken from a woman in her seventies with acute or convalescent COVID-19.

In its sample, this clone was seen once. One end of the junction is discordant with germline, which a read error may explain. The V and J genes are TRBV5-1 and TRBJ2-3, with D perhaps matching TRBD2 (7 bases). This CDR3 comprises 16 residues. Germline V gene data show CDR1 as SGHRS and CDR2 as YFSETQ. The CDR3 sequence is CARSGGGGANADTQYF. The CDR3 coding sequence is TGCGCCCGCAGCGGAGGTGGGGGGGCCAATGCGGATACGCAGTATTTT.

The V call is TRBV5-6, the J call TRBJ1-1, with 7 bases that match TRBD1. Germline V gives CDR1 SGHDT, CDR2 YYEEEE. This CDR3 comprises 15 residues. Trimming at V came to 5 bases and at J to 4 bases, leaving 11 bases not matched to a gene. The CDR3 spells CASSPIGGQGTEAFF. As DNA, the CDR3 is TGTGCCAGCAGTCCGATAGGGGGCCAGGGCACTGAAGCTTTCTTT.

This CDR3 reads CASSQNPGGFRNTGELFF. As DNA, the CDR3 is TGCGCCAGCAGCCAGAATCCGGGGGGGTTCCGCAACACCGGGGAGCTGTTTTTT. This chain uses TRBV4-1 with TRBJ2-2, with 8 nucleotides matching TRBD2. This CDR3 has 18 residues. The germline CDR1 and CDR2 sequences are MGHRA and YSYEKL. V dropped 3 bases and J dropped 2; count of bases not matched to a gene: 11.

V is TRBV5-1 and J is TRBJ2-3, with D perhaps TRBD2 (6 bases). Germline V lookup: CDR1 SGHRS, CDR2 YFSETQ. This CDR3 region has 16 residues. V was shortened by 4 bases and J by 2 bases, with 17 bases between the two germline ends. In nucleotides, the CDR3 is TGCGCCAGCAGCCCCACTCTGGCGGGGCCCACAGATACGCAGTATTTT. Translated: CASSPTLAGPTDTQYF.

The chain employs TRBV3-1 (or the pseudogene TRBV3-2) and TRBJ1-6; D might be TRBD1 (5 bases). The CDR3 has 16 amino acids. Germline loops: CDR1 LGHDT, CDR2 YNNKEL (reference sequence). Trimming stripped 0 bases from V and 9 bases from J, with 15 bases between. CDR3 sequence: CASSQDPDSLGSPLHF. DNA of the CDR3: TGTGCCAGCAGCCAAGATCCCGACAGTTTAGGTTCACCCCTCCACTTT.

The chain carries TRBV6-2 or TRBV6-3 and TRBJ2-1, with D possibly matching TRBD1 (7 bases). Trimming left V 6 bases short and J 5 bases short, with 14 bases between. This CDR3 is 14 amino acids long. Germline CDR1 is MNHEY and CDR2 is SVGEGT. The CDR3 nucleotides are TGTGCCAGCAGCCGCGGGACAGCAAACAATGAGCAGTTCTTC. Protein: CASSRGTANNEQFF.

This chain links TRBV4-1 with TRBJ2-2; 7 bases map to TRBD2. CDR1 is MGHRA, CDR2 YSYEKL, per germline. This CDR3 comprises 15 residues. With 2 bases clipped from V and 4 bases from J, the junction kept 4 bases outside the gene matches. The CDR3 is CASSQLGGSTGELFF. In DNA, the CDR3 is TGCGCCAGCAGCCAATTGGGGGGGAGCACCGGGGAGCTGTTTTTT.

The chain employs TRBV2 and TRBJ2-1; 14 bases line up with TRBD2. Looked up from germline, CDR1 is SNHLY and CDR2 is FYNNEI. V was pared by 6 bases and J by 8 bases, with 3 bases of the junction left unmatched. This CDR3 has 14 residues. This CDR3 reads CASREGLAGDEQFF. CDR3 bases: TGTGCCAGCAGGGAGGGACTAGCGGGGGATGAGCAGTTCTTC.

The chain uses TRBV30 and TRBJ1-1, with D hard to call. This CDR3 is 14 amino acids long. The V gene's germline CDR1 is GTSNPN and CDR2 SVGIG (reference sequence). V lost 4 bases and J lost 1, with 13 bases in between. The CDR3 sequence: CAWTGFRKNTEAFF. In nucleotides, the CDR3 is TGTGCCTGGACGGGATTCAGGAAGAACACTGAAGCTTTCTTT.

CDR3 coding DNA: TGTGCCAGCAGAGCCCCCGGGACTAGTAGCAATGAGCAGTTCTTC. Translation: CASRAPGTSSNEQFF. The chain couples TRBV6-5 to TRBJ2-1, with 8 positions matching TRBD2. The CDR3 loop spans 15 amino acids. Germline V gene data show CDR1 as MNHEY and CDR2 as SVGAGI. Trimming at V came to 6 bases and at J to 6 bases, leaving 10 bases not matched to a gene.

CDR3 sequence reads: CASSEQGLTEAFF. CDR3 DNA: TGTGCCAGCAGTGAGCAGGGGCTCACTGAAGCTTTCTTT. The chain recombines TRBV2 with TRBJ1-1; a possible D gene is TRBD1 (6 bases). CDR3 length: 13 amino acids. Germline lookup yields CDR1 SNHLY and CDR2 FYNNEI. Trimming took off 3 bases at V and 4 bases at J, with 9 bases between the two ends.

The chain couples TRBV10-3 to TRBJ2-1; D is unresolved. CDR3 length: 12 amino acids. The V and J ends lost 0 bases and 7 bases respectively, with 4 bases between them. Germline V CDR1 and CDR2: ENHRY, SYGVKD. CDR3 bases: TGTGCCATCAGTGAGTCCGAGAATGAGCAGTTCTTC. Amino acid sequence: CAISESENEQFF.

This chain connects TRBV7-2 to TRBJ1-2; 11 positions agree with TRBD1. The V segment lost 1 base and the J segment 5 bases; nucleotides outside the gene matches: 6. CDR1 is SGHTA and CDR2 is FQGNSA in the germline V gene. The CDR3 is made up of 16 amino acids. This CDR3 is CASSLDRTGGRYGYTF. For the CDR3, the DNA is TGTGCCAGCAGCTTAGACCGGACAGGGGGCCGGTATGGCTACACCTTC.

The genes are TRBV7-9 and TRBJ2-3; 10 positions match TRBD1. Germline CDR1 and CDR2: SEHNR and FQNEAQ (reference sequence). Trimming took 3 bases from V and 3 from J; bases not matched to a gene: 3. The CDR3 spans 15 residues. CDR3 sequence reads: CASSFWTGGTDTQYF. CDR3 coding DNA: TGTGCCAGCAGCTTCTGGACAGGGGGAACAGATACGCAGTATTTT.

This rearrangement joins TRBV3-1 (or the pseudogene TRBV3-2) to TRBJ1-6; TRBD1 might be the D (5 bases). The CDR3 spans 15 residues. Deletions cut 3 bases from V and 5 bases from J, with 11 bases between. Germline CDR1 reads LGHDT; CDR2 reads YNNKEL (reference sequence). Here the CDR3 DNA reads TGTGCCAGCAGCCATAGACAGAGAGATAATTCACCCCTCCACTTT. This sequence encodes CASSHRQRDNSPLHF.

The V gene is TRBV3-1 (or the pseudogene TRBV3-2), the J gene TRBJ1-2, with D unresolved. V was shortened by 2 bases and J by 8 bases, with 9 bases between the two germline ends. The V gene's germline CDR1 is LGHDT and CDR2 YNNKEL (reference sequence). The CDR3 is 12 amino acids. CDR3 bases: TGTGCCAGCAGCCAACTGGAGGCCGGCTACACCTTC. Its translation: CASSQLEAGYTF.

The chain combines TRBV7-2 with TRBJ1-2; unclear D gene. Trimming stripped 5 bases from V and 2 bases from J, with 15 bases between. The V gene's germline CDR1 is SGHTA and CDR2 FQGNSA. The CDR3 spans 15 residues. CDR3 sequence (DNA): TGTGCCAGCAGCGAGGGAAGTGGCGGCAACTATGGCTACACCTTC. Protein product: CASSEGSGGNYGYTF.

The chain joins TRBV9 to TRBJ2-3; possibly TRBD2 for D (6 bases). This CDR3 region has 16 residues. Germline V CDR1 and CDR2: SGDLS, YYNGEE. Trimming took off 2 bases at V and 1 base at J, with 14 bases between the two ends. Here the CDR3 DNA reads TGTGCCAGCAGCGTGAGATGGGGCGGGGGCACAGATACGCAGTATTTT. Protein: CASSVRWGGGTDTQYF.

This clone has only one observation. This chain uses TRBV5-5 with TRBJ1-1, with 7 nucleotides matching TRBD1. The CDR3 covers 14 residues. Trimming took 0 bases from V and 4 from J; bases not matched to a gene: 3. Looked up from germline, CDR1 is SGHKS and CDR2 is YYEKEE (reference sequence). Here the CDR3 reads CASSLATGITEAFF. CDR3 DNA: TGTGCCAGCAGCTTGGCGACAGGGATCACTGAAGCTTTCTTT.

The rearrangement links TRBV18 to TRBJ1-1, with TRBD1 as a possible D gene (5 bases). Germline values: CDR1 KGHSH, CDR2 LQKENI. V shed 6 bases and J shed 1 base, with 18 bases lying between them. The CDR3 runs to 16 residues. The DNA of the CDR3 is TGTGCCAGCTCCCTCCAGGGCCCCACTTCGAACACTGAAGCTTTCTTT. Translation gives CASSLQGPTSNTEAFF.

The chain employs TRBV7-3 and TRBJ2-1; TRBD2 agrees at 14 bases. V lost 5 bases, J lost 5 bases, and 8 bases stayed unmatched. Germline assignment: CDR1 SGHTA and CDR2 FQGTGA. This CDR3 is 17 amino acids long. The CDR3 protein is CASSIGLAGGSNNEQFF. In DNA form, the CDR3 reads TGTGCCAGCAGCATAGGACTAGCGGGGGGATCGAACAATGAGCAGTTCTTC.

This clone showed up just once. The chain joins TRBV5-5 to TRBJ1-1; 8 bases are a match to TRBD1. The CDR3 is 13 residues long. V was clipped by 6 bases and J by 8 bases; unmatched bases: 9. CDR1 and CDR2 (germline): SGHKS, YYEKEE (reference sequence). CDR3 sequence reads: CASNLGQGYEAFF. In DNA form, the CDR3 reads TGTGCCAGCAACTTAGGACAGGGCTACGAAGCTTTCTTT. Drawing the rest from reference TRBV5-5 and TRBJ1-1, the complete variable domain is DAGVTQSPTHLIKTRGQQVTLRCSPISGHKSVSWYQQVLGQGPQFIFQYYEKEERGRGNFPDRFSARQFPNYSSELNVNALLLGDSALYLCASNLGQGYEAFFGQGTRLTVV.

The chain has TRBV3-1 (or the pseudogene TRBV3-2) and TRBJ2-7; D perhaps matches TRBD2 (5 bases). The V end lost 3 bases, the J end lost 7 bases, and 16 bases lay between the germline ends. This CDR3 spans 14 amino acids. Per germline, CDR1 LGHDT and CDR2 YNNKEL (reference sequence). Here the CDR3 reads CASSQIIVGSEQYF. The CDR3 nucleotides are TGTGCCAGCAGCCAGATAATTGTAGGGAGTGAGCAGTACTTC.

The V gene is TRBV3-1 (or the pseudogene TRBV3-2), the J gene TRBJ2-7, with 7 bases matching TRBD1. CDR3 length: 13 residues. Germline V lookup: CDR1 LGHDT, CDR2 YNNKEL (reference sequence). V gave up 5 bases and J gave up 3 bases; unmatched junction bases: 4. CDR3 sequence (DNA): TGTGCCAGCAGCTACAGGGGCGGCTACGAGCAGTACTTC. It is translated as CASSYRGGYEQYF.

The chain combines TRBV4-1 with TRBJ2-5; 7 nucleotides match TRBD2. The V gene's germline CDR1 is MGHRA and CDR2 YSYEKL. There are 17 residues in the CDR3. J lost 3 bases, V lost 0 bases, and 10 bases had no gene match. This CDR3 reads CASSQELGRGIKETQYF. In DNA, the CDR3 is TGCGCCAGCAGCCAAGAACTGGGGAGGGGAATAAAAGAGACCCAGTACTTC.

This chain uses TRBV7-8 with TRBJ1-2; D is undetermined. With 1 base removed from V and 7 bases from J, the gap between germline ends came to 10 bases. Germline lookup yields CDR1 SGHVS and CDR2 FQNEAQ. CDR3 length equals 13 residues. CDR3 sequence (DNA): TGTGCCAGCAGCTTAGTGTCAGGAGGTGGCTACACCTTC. Translation gives CASSLVSGGGYTF. Variable domain in full (rest from reference TRBV7-8 and TRBJ1-2): GAGVSQSPRYKVAKRGQDVALRCDPISGHVSLFWYQQALGQGPEFLTYFQNEAQLDKSGLPSDRFFAERPEGSVSTLKIQRTQQEDSAVYLCASSLVSGGGYTFGSGTRLTVV.